Listed below are T cell receptor beta chains from one sample, sequenced in a study of T cell responses to AZD1222 COVID-19 vaccine. Assay used: immunoSEQ multiplex PCR; TCRdb lists only in-frame clones, some missing. Here the sample spans approximately 140,000 clones, under 95% being singletons. Sequencing was performed on peripheral blood, taken 28 days after the second dose of the MenACWY control vaccine. The receptors were sampled from an adult who received the MenACWY meningococcal vaccine as a control. Each CDR3 is given without its conserved first and last residue.

j_call,v_call,cdr3_aa
TRBJ1-5,TRBV18,ASSRTEDSNQPQH
TRBJ2-2,TRBV3-1/TRBV3-2,ASSQGPPRLAGYTGELF
TRBJ1-1,TRBV6-5,ASNQGAANTEAF
TRBJ2-3,TRBV7-3,ASSFGRGAADTQY
TRBJ2-5,TRBV7-9,ASSSRETQY
TRBJ2-7,TRBV4-1,ASSQGTDYEQY
TRBJ2-2,TRBV2,ASSEVGLHGTGELF
TRBJ2-2,TRBV5-8,ASSGTGGWKLF
TRBJ1-2,TRBV21-1,ASSKAGGRGYT
TRBJ1-2,TRBV7-8,ASSLGGGPLYGYT
TRBJ2-7,TRBV23-1,ARRDGRYEQY
TRBJ2-1,TRBV7-3,ASSLTSGYNEQF
TRBJ1-4,TRBV5-6,ASGRQGAEKLF
TRBJ1-4,TRBV20-1,SASQRPGGGEKLF
TRBJ2-3,TRBV5-8,ASSLGGITDTQY
TRBJ2-7,TRBV5-1,ASSLGQGPYEQY
TRBJ2-3,TRBV20-1,SASPSGRSADTQY
TRBJ2-5,TRBV2,ASSELIETQY
TRBJ1-5,TRBV28,ASSSSQPQH
TRBJ2-3,TRBV7-2,ASSLAGAGTDTQY
TRBJ2-7,TRBV3-1/TRBV3-2,ASSPRLLAGVYEQY
TRBJ2-7,TRBV13,ASSLTGTSGTLSSYEQY
TRBJ1-4,TRBV7-2,ASSPGQGREKLF
TRBJ1-2,TRBV28,ASVRQGAGGYT
TRBJ2-1,TRBV7-3,ASSQRTGGYNEQF
TRBJ2-3,TRBV7-3,ASREGRTDTQY
TRBJ2-3,TRBV19,ASSFRLAGSTDTQY
TRBJ1-5,TRBV19,ASKDRGLDNQPQH
TRBJ2-1,TRBV29-1,SLYSRTGPYNEQF
TRBJ2-7,TRBV29-1,SVERAGEQY
TRBJ2-1,TRBV28,ASSLIYSAYNEQF
TRBJ1-1,TRBV3-1/TRBV3-2,ASSPPLTGYTEAF
TRBJ2-2,TRBV13,ASSRQGRGELF
TRBJ2-5,TRBV5-5,ASSPGTSGETQY
TRBJ2-5,TRBV7-9,ASSTSAGVGQETQY
TRBJ1-4,TRBV19,ASSIDGGKSEKLF
TRBJ2-3,TRBV18,ASSPGGADTQY
TRBJ2-1,TRBV7-9,ASSLRVPFSYNEQF
TRBJ1-2,TRBV7-2,ASSLGMWANYGYT
TRBJ1-2,TRBV18,ASSSDRASSYGYT
TRBJ2-2,TRBV11-2,ASSLDLRRGYTGELF
TRBJ1-1,TRBV10-3,AISVGDTEAF
TRBJ2-6,TRBV19,ASSSSGSPTFSGANVLT
TRBJ2-2,TRBV7-9,ASSLPPRLAGLTGELF
TRBJ1-6,TRBV19,ASSTGQGRNSPLH
TRBJ1-1,TRBV3-1/TRBV3-2,ASSQVRGVTEAF
TRBJ2-3,TRBV19,ASRRTSGIIQQLTDTQY
TRBJ1-5,TRBV19,ASSWGQMTNQPQH
TRBJ2-7,TRBV5-1,ASSSRAAFSYEQY
TRBJ2-1,TRBV7-8,ASSPTGAGGVYNEQF
TRBJ1-3,TRBV7-8,ASSWGRPSSGNTIY
TRBJ1-5,TRBV18,ASSLTQGGGNQPQH
TRBJ2-3,TRBV28,ASSTGTGRDTQY
TRBJ1-4,TRBV4-3,ASSQGQGGEKLF
TRBJ2-7,TRBV12-3/TRBV12-4,ASSKTAYEQY
TRBJ1-5,TRBV2,ASRYTAATTRGQPQH
TRBJ2-3,TRBV5-1,ASSLAGTGRNTQY
TRBJ1-1,TRBV28,ASSPSMAEAF
TRBJ1-4,TRBV6-5,ASSYSQETFNEKLF